This TCR beta chain comes out of a study of cytomegalovirus exposure and HLA in healthy donors. Study findings and constraints: It was confirmed in vitro that three of the CMV-associated chains were specific for CMV antigens.

About this clone: Antigen unknown.

Clones were sequenced by immunoSEQ multiplex PCR, and TCRdb holds only the in-frame ones, with some missing. The sample holds approximately 120,000 clones, roughly 95% seen once. The CDR3 totals 14 residues. Germline lookup yields CDR1 SEHNR and CDR2 FQNEAQ (reference sequence). The V and J ends lost 2 bases and 0 bases respectively, with 7 bases between them. J is TRBJ1-1 and V is TRBV7-9; TRBD1 might be the D (6 bases). The sequenced sample consisted of PBMCs. The clonotype was recovered from a man aged 18 to 29 in good health and CMV-seronegative. CDR3 in amino acids: CASSLPGVNTEAFF. CDR3 in DNA: TGTGCCAGCAGCTTACCAGGGGTGAACACTGAAGCTTTCTTT.